The entry that follows covers one T cell receptor beta chain sequence. Its cognate antigen is unknown. This sample stems from a study of CD8 T cells in ankylosing spondylitis. Study-wide results and limits: It appeared that ankylosing spondylitis blood was characterized by a TCR beta motif of fewer than ten highly homologous variants.

Molecular-barcoded quantitative 5'-RACE produced these TCR beta libraries. TCRdb reanalysed the 5' RACE reads using MiXCR and keeps one entry per CDR3 protein. The data show about 250,000 distinct CDR3 sequences, 32% seen once. This CDR3 comprises 13 residues. After removal of 4 bases from V and 4 bases from J, the junction contained 4 bases not matched to a gene. Per germline, CDR1 PRHDT and CDR2 FYEKMQ (reference sequence). This chain joins TRBV13 and TRBJ2-7, with 7 bases matching TRBD1. The sample taken for sequencing was blood, either unsorted or a sorted T cell fraction (not recorded which). The sequence derives from a male donor with ankylosing spondylitis or in good health (not recorded which). The CDR3 DNA follows: TGTGCCAGCAGCTCCGGGACAGAATACGAGCAGTACTTC. Protein product: CASSSGTEYEQYF.